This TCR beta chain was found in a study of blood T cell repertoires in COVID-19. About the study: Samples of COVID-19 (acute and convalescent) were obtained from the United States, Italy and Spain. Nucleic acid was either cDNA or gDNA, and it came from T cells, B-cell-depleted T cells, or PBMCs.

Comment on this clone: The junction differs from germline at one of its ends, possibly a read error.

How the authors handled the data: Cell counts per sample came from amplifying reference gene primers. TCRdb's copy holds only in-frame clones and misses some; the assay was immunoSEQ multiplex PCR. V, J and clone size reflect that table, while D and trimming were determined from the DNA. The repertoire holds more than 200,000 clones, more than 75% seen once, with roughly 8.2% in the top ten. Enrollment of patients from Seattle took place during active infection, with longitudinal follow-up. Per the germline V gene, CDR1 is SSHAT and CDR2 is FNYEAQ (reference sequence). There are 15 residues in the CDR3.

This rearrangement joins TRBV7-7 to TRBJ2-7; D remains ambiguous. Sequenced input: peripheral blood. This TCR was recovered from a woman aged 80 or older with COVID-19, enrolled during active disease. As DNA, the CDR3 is TGTGCTAGCAGCTTAGTCCTAGATGGCTCCTACGAGCAGTACTTC. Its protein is CASSLVLDGSYEQYF.